This TCR beta chain was identified during a study of blood T cell repertoires in COVID-19. Study-wide background: COVID-19 samples from acute and convalescent phases originated in the United States, Italy and Spain. The cDNA or gDNA used as material had been derived from T cells, B-cell-depleted T cells, or PBMCs.

The germline gives CDR1 MNHEY, CDR2 SVGAGI. The CDR3 is 15 residues long. Trimming pared 6 bases from V and 0 bases from J, leaving 12 bases between. Original analysis: Estimated nucleated cell counts came from reference gene primer amplification. Clones were read by immunoSEQ multiplex PCR, and TCRdb kept only the in-frame ones, dropping some. For V, J and clone size, that table is used; D and trimming come from the DNA. The sample yields more than 200,000 clones, roughly 88% seen once. Sequenced: peripheral blood. The receptor comes from a human donor in a cohort sampled during active COVID-19. The rearrangement joins TRBV6-5 to TRBJ2-1; D gene ambiguous. The CDR3 region has the DNA TGTGCCAGCAGGAACCGAATGAGCTCCTACAATGAGCAGTTCTTC. Translating gives CASRNRMSSYNEQFF.